This T cell receptor (beta chain) was recorded in a study of shared clonotypes between healthy human individuals. Measured with immunoSEQ multiplex PCR; TCRdb has only the in-frame clones, and not every one. The table has some 800,000 clones, about 91% seen once. Naive CD8 cells lacked CD45RO and underwent positive selection for CCR7, leaving out terminally differentiated effector memory CD45RA+ cells. Germline V gene sequence: CDR1 MNHEY, CDR2 SVGAGI. The length of the CDR3 is 13 residues. The V end lost 7 bases, the J end lost 3 bases, and 10 bases lay between the germline ends. The chain employs TRBV6-5 and TRBJ2-1; weak D call: TRBD2 (5 bases). Sequenced sample: naive CD8+ T cells sorted from blood. The TCR was taken from a man younger than 40 in good health. This CDR3 reads CASTNSGYNEQFF. As DNA, the CDR3 is TGTGCCAGCACCAACAGCGGCTACAATGAGCAGTTCTTC.